Below are 9 T cell receptor beta chains sequenced from a single sample in a study of T-cell memory formation after mild COVID-19. TCRdb reprocessed the 5' RACE reads with MiXCR, giving one entry per CDR3 protein. Among roughly 130,000 distinct CDR3 sequences listed, around 6.3% were seen once. The specimen was PBMCs or a T cell subset sorted from them (not recorded which). These TCRs come from an adult woman who had mild COVID-19 (a few samples of this study predate the infection). Cell type and time point are not known.

This clonotype showed up just a few times. The V and J genes are TRBV18 and TRBJ2-3; TRBD2 matches 7 bases. CDR1 is KGHSH and CDR2 is LQKENI in the germline V gene. There are 15 residues in the CDR3. J lost 3 bases, V lost 3 bases, and 6 bases had no gene match. The CDR3 nucleotides read TGTGCCAGCTCACCCCTGCGGGGGAGGACAGATACGCAGTATTTT. It codes for CASSPLRGRTDTQYF.

There are many counts of this clonotype. V gene TRBV4-1 combines with J gene TRBJ1-5, with D possibly being TRBD1 (5 bases). The germline V gene has CDR1 MGHRA and CDR2 YSYEKL. The V and J ends lost 1 base and 5 bases respectively, with 18 bases between them. This CDR3 is 17 amino acids long. The CDR3 DNA sequence: TGCGCCAGCAGCCAAGGCCTACTGGGGGGGACGGATCAGCCCCAGCATTTT. This encodes CASSQGLLGGTDQPQHF.

This clonotype showed up just a few times. The V call is TRBV6-5, the J call TRBJ2-7; D unclear. Trimming pared 2 bases from V and 4 bases from J, leaving 9 bases between. CDR1 MNHEY and CDR2 SVGAGI come from the germline V gene. The CDR3 contains 13 residues. Here the CDR3 reads CASSYRVGYEQYF. The CDR3 DNA reads TGTGCCAGCAGTTACCGGGTCGGGTACGAGCAGTACTTC.

The chain is built from TRBV15 and TRBJ1-1, with 9 bases fitting TRBD1. The CDR3 sequence is 15 residues long. After removal of 3 bases from V and 6 bases from J, the junction contained 8 bases not matched to a gene. From germline, CDR1 is LNHNV and CDR2 YYDKDF (reference sequence). CDR3 nucleotide sequence: TGTGCCACCAGCAGGGACAGGGGAATGGTTGCTGAAGCTTTCTTT. Its protein product is CATSRDRGMVAEAFF.

The sample holds many counts of this clonotype. The gene calls are TRBV20-1 and TRBJ2-3, with D maybe TRBD2 (5 bases). Per the germline V gene, CDR1 is DFQATT and CDR2 is SNEGSKA (reference sequence). Trimming stripped 5 bases from V and 3 bases from J, with 18 bases between. The CDR3 sequence is 15 residues long. CDR3 in amino acids: CSAPLKGALTDTQYF. CDR3 sequence (DNA): TGCAGTGCTCCCCTGAAGGGAGCCCTGACAGATACGCAGTATTTT.

The chain combines TRBV28 with TRBJ2-5; D might be TRBD2 (6 bases). This CDR3 contains 16 residues. Germline CDR1 MDHEN, CDR2 SYDVKM. The V end lost 0 bases, the J end lost 3 bases, and 14 bases lay between the germline ends. The DNA of the CDR3 is TGTGCCAGCAGTTTATGGGGTGGAGGGAGGAAAGAGACCCAGTACTTC. This sequence encodes CASSLWGGGRKETQYF.

V gene TRBV2 combines with J gene TRBJ2-5; D may be TRBD2 (6 bases). CDR3 length equals 13 residues. V was cut by 4 bases and J by 3 bases, with 9 bases left in between. Germline V CDR1 and CDR2: SNHLY, FYNNEI. The CDR3 DNA follows: TGTGCCAGCAGTGGGGACTGGGAAGAGACCCAGTACTTC. Protein: CASSGDWEETQYF.

In its sample, this clonotype was seen many times. The chain combines TRBV4-1 with TRBJ1-1, with D uncertain. CDR1 is MGHRA and CDR2 is YSYEKL in the germline V gene. Trimming took 1 base from V and 0 from J, leaving 9 bases between them. The CDR3 is 15 residues long. The CDR3 region has the DNA TGCGCCAGCAGCCAAGTCAGTCGGGTGAACACTGAAGCTTTCTTT. Amino acids: CASSQVSRVNTEAFF.

This clonotype was counted between two and nine times. This chain connects TRBV5-5 to TRBJ2-3; 8 bases agree with TRBD2. Germline trimming cut 3 bases from V and 3 bases from J; bases unmatched to any gene: 6. CDR1 is SGHKS and CDR2 is YYEKEE in the germline V gene (reference sequence). The CDR3 is 15 residues long. This CDR3 reads CASSSGTRRTDTQYF. The CDR3 coding sequence is TGTGCCAGCAGCTCCGGGACTAGGAGGACAGATACGCAGTATTTT.